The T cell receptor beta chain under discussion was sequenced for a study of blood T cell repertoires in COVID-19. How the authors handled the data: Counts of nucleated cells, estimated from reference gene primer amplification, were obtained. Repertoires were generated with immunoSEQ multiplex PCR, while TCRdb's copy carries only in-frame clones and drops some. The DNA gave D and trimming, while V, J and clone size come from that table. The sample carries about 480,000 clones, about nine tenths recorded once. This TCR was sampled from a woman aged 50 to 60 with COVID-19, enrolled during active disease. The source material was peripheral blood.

The DNA for the CDR3 is TGTGCCAGCAGTTTAGGCGGGCGCTACGAGCAGTACTTC. Encoded protein: CASSLGGRYEQYF. The rearrangement joins TRBV28 to TRBJ2-7, with a weak D call TRBD2 (5 bases). Per the germline V gene, CDR1 is MDHEN and CDR2 is SYDVKM. CDR3 size: 13 residues. Between the trimmed V and J ends, which lost 2 bases and 3 bases, there was a span of 8 bases.